These 13 T cell receptor beta chains were all obtained from the same sample, sequenced in a study of T cells after posttransplantation cyclophosphamide. This table comes from immunoSEQ multiplex PCR, and its TCRdb copy is limited to in-frame clones, with some not included. The sample is made up of more than 40,000 clones, none counted only once. Sequencing was done on a sample of PBMCs. The receptor source for this set is a man between 40 and 49 years old in good health, CMV-negative, and a related stem cell transplant donor.

This clone showed up many times. The V call is TRBV14, the J call TRBJ2-1, with no clear D. CDR1 and CDR2 (germline): SGHDN, FVKESK. V lost 5 bases to trimming and J lost 9 bases, with 8 bases between them. CDR3 length equals 11 residues. CDR3 protein: CASSFGGEQFF. For the CDR3, the DNA is TGTGCCAGCAGCTTCGGCGGTGAGCAGTTCTTC.

This clone was seen many times. The chain links TRBV7-2 to TRBJ2-7, with unresolved D. Germline assignment: CDR1 SGHTA and CDR2 FQGNSA. The CDR3 runs to 12 residues. V gave up 5 bases and J gave up 0 bases, with 5 bases separating them. The CDR3 spells CASSPSSYEQYF. The CDR3 DNA follows: TGTGCCAGCAGCCCCAGCTCCTACGAGCAGTACTTC.

This clone came up many times. Other DNA sequences of this sample code for an identical CDR3. The chain links TRBV18 to TRBJ2-7, with 8 positions matching TRBD2. V gave up 0 bases and J gave up 0 bases; unmatched junction bases: 1. There are 15 residues in the CDR3. Germline loops: CDR1 KGHSH, CDR2 LQKENI. CDR3 region: CASSPPSGSSYEQYF. The CDR3 region has the DNA TGTGCCAGCTCACCACCGAGCGGGAGCTCCTACGAGCAGTACTTC. The complete variable domain, with remaining parts taken from reference TRBV18 and TRBJ2-7, reads NAGVMQNPRHLVRRRGQEARLRCSPMKGHSHVYWYRQLPEEGLKFMVYLQKENIIDESGMPKERFSAEFPKEGPSILRIQQVVRGDSAAYFCASSPPSGSSYEQYFGPGTRLTVT.

This clone was counted many times. The chain has TRBV4-1 and TRBJ2-2, with unresolved D. In germline, CDR1 is MGHRA, CDR2 YSYEKL. The ends were cut back, 0 bases at V and 1 base at J, with 6 bases in the middle. The CDR3 has 15 amino acids. As DNA, the CDR3 is TGCGCCAGCAGCCAAGAGTCACAGAACACCGGGGAGCTGTTTTTT. Amino acids: CASSQESQNTGELFF.

Points on this clone: Other DNA sequences in the same sample also yield this CDR3. The chain has TRBV7-2 and TRBJ2-5; D is perhaps TRBD2 (5 bases). The CDR3 consists of 14 residues. Germline V CDR1 and CDR2: SGHTA, FQGNSA. The ends were cut back, 3 bases at V and 4 bases at J, with 12 bases in the middle. The CDR3 reads CASSLGAPLETQYF. In DNA, the CDR3 is TGTGCCAGCAGCTTGGGAGCCCCCTTAGAGACCCAGTACTTC.

The sample holds many counts of this clone. The chain has TRBV6-1 and TRBJ2-1; D gene unclear. Trimming took off 7 bases at V and 1 base at J, with 14 bases between the two ends. Germline CDR1 MNHNS, CDR2 SASEGT. The length of the CDR3 is 15 residues. CDR3 loop: CASTWLRSSYNEQFF. DNA of the CDR3: TGTGCCAGCACCTGGTTAAGGAGTTCCTACAATGAGCAGTTCTTC.

Many counts were recorded for this clone. This rearrangement joins TRBV15 to TRBJ2-1; TRBD2 matches at 11 bases. The trim removed 2 bases at V and 6 bases at J, leaving 9 bases unmatched. The germline CDR1 and CDR2 sequences are LNHNV and YYDKDF (reference sequence). The CDR3 consists of 17 residues. CDR3 sequence reads: CATSRSRRLAGGNEQFF. DNA of the CDR3: TGTGCCACCAGCAGATCTAGGAGGCTAGCGGGAGGCAATGAGCAGTTCTTC.

This clone was counted many times. The rearrangement links TRBV5-1 to TRBJ2-5; TRBD2 matches at 13 bases. Germline V gene lookup returns CDR1 SGHRS and CDR2 YFSETQ. The V segment lost 5 bases and the J segment 5 bases; nucleotides outside the gene matches: 12. This CDR3 is 17 amino acids long. CDR3 in DNA: TGCGCCAGCAGTCCCACCGGGACTAGCGGGACCTGGGAGACCCAGTACTTC. The encoded protein is CASSPTGTSGTWETQYF.

This clone was detected ten times or more. The chain has TRBV11-3 and TRBJ1-1; TRBD1 agrees at 8 bases. Losses at the gene ends were 5 bases for V and 4 bases for J; bases not matched to a gene: 6. The CDR3 contains 14 residues. The germline V gene encodes CDR1 SGHNT and CDR2 YENEEA. This chain's CDR3 is CASSPGGSGTEAFF. The CDR3 DNA follows: TGTGCCAGCAGCCCAGGGGGCTCAGGCACTGAAGCTTTCTTT. The full variable domain, rest sourced from reference TRBV11-3 and TRBJ1-1, is EAGVVQSPRYKIIEKKQPVAFWCNPISGHNTLYWYLQNLGQGPELLIRYENEEAVDDSQLPKDRFSAERLKGVDSTLKIQPAELGDSAVYLCASSPGGSGTEAFFGQGTRLTVV.

At least ten counts were recorded for this clone. The J gene is TRBJ2-1, the V gene TRBV7-2; D might be TRBD2 (5 bases). The CDR3 consists of 12 residues. Trimming pared 3 bases from V and 14 bases from J, leaving 14 bases between. Per the germline V gene, CDR1 is SGHTA and CDR2 is FQGNSA. As DNA, the CDR3 is TGTGCCAGCAGCTTTATGGGGAGTATTAAGTTCTTC. This sequence encodes CASSFMGSIKFF.

This clone was counted ten times or more. The chain employs TRBV28 and TRBJ2-5, with D maybe TRBD2 (6 bases). Trimming took off 7 bases at V and 5 bases at J, with 23 bases between the two ends. Germline CDR1 and CDR2: MDHEN and SYDVKM. This CDR3 has 16 amino acids. This chain's CDR3 is CASTQRRGSAGETQYF. The DNA of the CDR3 is TGTGCCAGCACCCAGAGACGGGGTTCGGCGGGGGAGACCCAGTACTTC.

This clone showed up many times. The V and J genes are TRBV5-1 and TRBJ1-4, with 8 bases identical to TRBD1. The CDR3 is 16 amino acids. The trim removed 0 bases at V and 5 bases at J, leaving 6 bases unmatched. Germline-derived CDR1 and CDR2 are SGHRS and YFSETQ. As DNA, the CDR3 is TGCGCCAGCAGCTTGGAGGCACAGGGGGGAAATGAAAAACTGTTTTTT. This sequence encodes CASSLEAQGGNEKLFF.

The table lists this clone with many counts. One end of the junction varies from germline; a read error may be responsible. This sample also contains other DNA sequences that code for the same CDR3. This chain uses TRBV11-2 with TRBJ1-5, with D perhaps TRBD1 (5 bases). Germline CDR1 is SGHAT and CDR2 is FQNNGV. The CDR3 spans 14 residues. The DNA of the CDR3 is TGTGCTAGCAGTAAGAATGGGGCCACACAGCCCCAGCATTTT. Its protein product is CASSKNGATQPQHF. Full variable domain (outside the CDR3, taken from reference TRBV11-2 and TRBJ1-5): EAGVAQSPRYKIIEKRQSVAFWCNPISGHATLYWYQQILGQGPKLLIQFQNNGVVDDSQLPKDRFSAERLKGVDSTLKIQPAKLEDSAVYLCASSKNGATQPQHFGDGTRLSIL.